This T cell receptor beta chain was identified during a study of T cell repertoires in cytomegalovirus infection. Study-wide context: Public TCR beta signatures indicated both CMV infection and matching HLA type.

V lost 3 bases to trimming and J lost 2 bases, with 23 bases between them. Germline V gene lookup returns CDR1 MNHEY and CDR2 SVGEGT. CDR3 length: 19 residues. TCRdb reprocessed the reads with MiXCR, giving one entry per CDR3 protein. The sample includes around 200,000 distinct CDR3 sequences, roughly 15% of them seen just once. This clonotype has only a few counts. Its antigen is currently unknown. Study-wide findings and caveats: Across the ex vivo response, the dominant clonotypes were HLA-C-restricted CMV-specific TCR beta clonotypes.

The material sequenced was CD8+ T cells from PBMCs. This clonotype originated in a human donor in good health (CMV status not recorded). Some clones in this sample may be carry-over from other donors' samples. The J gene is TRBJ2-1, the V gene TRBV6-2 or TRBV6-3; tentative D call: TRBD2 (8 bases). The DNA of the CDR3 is TGTGCCAGCAGTTATTTGCCCCAAGGGGGCGGGGGGACCTACAATGAGCAGTTCTTC. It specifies CASSYLPQGGGGTYNEQFF.